Described below is a single T cell receptor beta chain sequence and its context. The antigen is unknown. The sample is drawn from a study of OX40 agonist ivuxolimab in advanced cancers. Study information: Patients were treated with ivuxolimab, an agonistic anti-OX40 (CD134) antibody.

With 3 bases removed from V and 8 bases from J, the gap between germline ends came to 8 bases. CDR1 is SGDLS, CDR2 YYNGEE, per germline. CDR3 length equals 11 residues. Study-level findings and limits: Certain nonresponders likewise exhibited a low normalized T-cell clonal expansion. CD4+ and CD8+ blood T cells expanded clonally by week 6 at 0.1 to 3.0 mg/kg.

TCRdb keeps only in-frame clones here, not all; method: immunoSEQ multiplex PCR. The table lists approximately 15,000 clones, approximately 80% of them singletons. This clonotype originated in an adult with an advanced solid tumor such as melanoma, head and neck, liver or kidney cancer. The V call is TRBV9, the J call TRBJ1-1, with D hard to call. Specimen: CD4+ or CD8+ T cells sorted from blood, collected in a trial of the OX40 agonist ivuxolimab. The CDR3, as DNA: TGTGCCAGCAGCGACCAAACAGAAGCTTTCTTT. It codes for CASSDQTEAFF.